Listed below are T cell receptor beta chains from one sample, sequenced in a study of blood T cell repertoires in COVID-19. The method was immunoSEQ multiplex PCR; TCRdb's version includes in-frame clones alone and lacks a portion of them. The sample comprises hundreds of thousands of clones, 80% to 90% of which are singletons, and around 2.1% rests with the top ten. Sequencing was done on a sample of PBMCs or T cells enriched from blood (not recorded which). All receptors come from a man younger than 45 who had recovered from COVID-19. The CDR3 runs from the conserved cysteine through the conserved F or W. A D gene is named only where the DNA matches it firmly. Clone size is stated in some rows and not others, as once, few, many or a class when expanded.

TRBJ2-2	once	TRBV7-7	TRBD1	CASSRGTGWNTGELFF	TGTGCTAGCAGCAGAGGGACAGGGTGGAACACCGGGGAGCTGTTTTTT
TRBJ2-3	-	TRBV5-1	TRBD2	CASSLGPRGGSTDTQYF	TGCGCCAGCAGCTTGGGGCCCCGGGGGGGTAGCACAGATACGCAGTATTTT
TRBJ2-7	-	TRBV30	TRBD1	CAWSTGVGEQYF	TGTGCCTGGAGTACAGGGGTGGGGGAGCAGTACTTC
TRBJ1-2	-	TRBV5-6	TRBD1	CASSPGQGGYGYTF	TGTGCCAGCAGCCCAGGACAGGGTGGCTATGGCTACACCTTC
TRBJ1-1	-	TRBV27	TRBD1	CASSPGQALNTEAFF	TGTGCCAGCAGTCCAGGACAGGCCCTAAACACTGAAGCTTTCTTT
TRBJ1-2	-	TRBV7-3	-	CASSLPRVGGYTF	TGTGCCAGCAGCTTACCCAGGGTGGGCGGCTACACCTTC
TRBJ2-2	-	TRBV11-2	-	CASSLGTGGRRPGELFF	TGTGCCAGCAGCTTAGGCACTGGCGGGCGTCGACCCGGGGAGCTGTTTTTT
TRBJ1-1	-	TRBV15	-	CATSRDLARGIMNTEAFF	TGTGCCACCAGCAGAGACCTAGCGCGGGGGATTATGAACACTGAAGCTTTCTTT
TRBJ1-6	-	TRBV18	TRBD1	CASWGGEGTAVPLHF	TGTGCCAGCTGGGGAGGTGAAGGGACAGCAGTACCCCTCCACTTT
TRBJ1-2	-	TRBV5-5	TRBD1	CASSPDRGLGGYTF	TGTGCCAGCAGCCCGGACAGGGGGCTAGGAGGCTACACCTTC
TRBJ1-3	-	TRBV27	TRBD1	CASSQDRGLGNTIYF	TGTGCCAGCAGCCAAGACAGGGGGCTCGGAAACACCATATATTTT
TRBJ2-1	-	TRBV4-3	TRBD2	CASSQLLADYNEQFF	TGCGCCAGCAGCCAACTGCTAGCGGATTACAATGAGCAGTTCTTC
TRBJ1-1	-	TRBV9	TRBD1	CASSVRPGGIGNTEAFF	TGTGCCAGCAGCGTACGCCCAGGGGGCATTGGGAACACTGAAGCTTTCTTT
TRBJ2-5	-	TRBV27	-	CASSSDGTQRTQYF	TGTGCCAGCAGCTCCGACGGGACTCAGCGGACCCAGTACTTC
TRBJ2-1	-	TRBV4-3	TRBD1	CASSLAGQGANEQFF	TGCGCCAGCAGCCTGGCGGGACAGGGGGCCAATGAGCAGTTCTTC
TRBJ1-5	-	TRBV6-2/TRBV6-3	TRBD1	CASSARDRVAPQHF	TGTGCCAGCAGTGCCCGGGACAGGGTGGCGCCCCAGCATTTT
TRBJ1-5	few	TRBV18	-	CASSPPGGTPPQHF	TGTGCCAGCTCACCCCCCGGGGGGACACCGCCCCAGCATTTT
TRBJ2-1	once	TRBV11-1	-	CASSPLGSRVYNEQFF	TGTGCCAGCAGCCCCCTCGGGTCGAGGGTCTACAATGAGCAGTTCTTC
TRBJ1-2	-	TRBV21-1	-	CASSKGRGSDGYTF	TGTGCCAGCAGCAAAGGCAGGGGCTCGGATGGCTACACCTTC
TRBJ1-6	-	TRBV7-9	-	CASSLGGQRVRSPLHF	TGTGCCAGCAGCTTAGGAGGCCAGAGGGTACGGTCACCCCTCCACTTT
TRBJ1-2	once	TRBV5-1	-	CASSWAGIDGYTF	TGCGCCAGCAGCTGGGCAGGGATAGATGGCTACACCTTC
TRBJ2-5	-	TRBV19	TRBD1	CASRGQGGETQYF	TGTGCCAGTAGGGGACAGGGAGGGGAGACCCAGTACTTC
TRBJ1-4	-	TRBV2	-	CASSIVSGAGDEKLFF	TGTGCCAGCAGCATAGTTAGCGGGGCAGGGGATGAAAAACTGTTTTTT
TRBJ2-5	-	TRBV7-2	TRBD1	CASSSAWAGGQETQYF	TGTGCCAGCAGCTCTGCCTGGGCAGGGGGTCAAGAGACCCAGTACTTC
TRBJ2-7	few	TRBV27	-	CASRSGGAYEQYF	TGTGCCAGCAGATCTGGGGGGGCTTACGAGCAGTACTTC